A selection of T cell receptor beta chains follows, all from one sample in a study of Ad26.COV2.S vaccination and SARS-CoV-2 variants. Assay used: immunoSEQ multiplex PCR; TCRdb lists only in-frame clones, some missing. The repertoire consists of some 460,000 clones, with approximately 90% occurring once and the leading ten covering under 2%. Sequences were derived from peripheral blood, sampled in a trial of Ad26.COV2.S vaccine versus placebo. These receptors came from a person between 18 and 59 years old who received the Ad26.COV2.S COVID-19 vaccine or a placebo. The conserved cysteine and the conserved F or W are not part of the CDR3 here.

v_call cdr3_aa
TRBV28 AISPDGGGELF
TRBV11-1 ASSLSRNNEQF
TRBV20-1 SAPNEKLF
TRBV7-2 ASSPRDFLSGGYT
TRBV2 ASSRQGAGNSPLH
TRBV4-3 ASSQEATWLYGYT
TRBV9 ASSGLAGGHTGELF
TRBV19 ASTKGQGSYEQY
TRBV27 ASSPYPPLAGGNTGELF
TRBV30 AWAGQINSPLH
TRBV11-2 ASSLVREQY
TRBV28 ASSPGGRRPYEQY